This T cell receptor beta chain originates from a study of CD8 T cells in ankylosing spondylitis. Study observations and caveats: A TCR beta motif made of roughly eight highly homologous variants seemed typical of ankylosing spondylitis blood.

This clonotype was counted between two and nine times. No antigen is known for it. Each CDR3 protein is one row after TCRdb ran MiXCR on the 5' RACE reads. Of around 770,000 distinct CDR3 sequences detected, 15% to 20% appear once; the ten largest clones hold approximately 18%. The CDR3 is 13 amino acids. CDR1 SGHTA and CDR2 FQGTGA come from the germline V gene. The V and J ends lost 5 bases and 3 bases respectively, with 8 bases between them. Sequences were obtained from blood, either unsorted or a sorted T cell fraction (not recorded which). The chain combines TRBV7-3 with TRBJ2-1; D gene uncertain. The TCR comes from a male donor with ankylosing spondylitis. The CDR3 sequence is CASSIDGYNEQFF. CDR3 coding DNA: TGTGCCAGCAGCATCGACGGCTACAATGAGCAGTTCTTC.